The rows below give T cell receptor beta chains drawn from one sample of a study of T cell changes during pregnancy in multiple sclerosis. Sequencing was performed with immunoSEQ multiplex PCR; in TCRdb, only in-frame clones are kept and a portion is missing. The table shows fewer than 55,000 clones, with 88% occurring only once. Sequences were derived from CD8+ T cells from peripheral blood mononuclear cells, sampled after pregnancy. These receptors originate from a female donor in good health, enrolled as a control in a pregnancy study. CDR3s include the opening cysteine and the closing phenylalanine or tryptophan. A D gene is named only where the DNA matches it firmly. Size values are once, few and many counts, or a class for expanded clones, and some rows have none.

CDR3 protein: CAISARASGGAGEQFF
CDR3 DNA: TGTGCCATCAGTGCGAGGGCTAGCGGGGGGGCTGGTGAGCAGTTCTTC
D gene: TRBD2
J gene: TRBJ2-1
V gene: TRBV10-3
clone size: NA

CDR3 protein: CASSDGTGHTGELFF
CDR3 DNA: TGTGCCAGTAGTGACGGGACAGGTCACACCGGGGAGCTGTTTTTT
D gene: TRBD1
J gene: TRBJ2-2
V gene: TRBV19
clone size: NA

CDR3 protein: CASSLGTGGPHEQFF
CDR3 DNA: TGTGCCAGCAGCTTGGGGACGGGGGGGCCACATGAGCAGTTCTTC
D gene: TRBD2
J gene: TRBJ2-1
V gene: TRBV5-6
clone size: NA

CDR3 protein: CASSVTGTGIETQYF
CDR3 DNA: TGTGCCAGCAGTGTTACCGGGACAGGGATAGAGACCCAGTACTTC
D gene: TRBD1
J gene: TRBJ2-5
V gene: TRBV9
clone size: NA

CDR3 protein: CASSLGGANGYTF
CDR3 DNA: TGTGCCAGCAGTTTAGGAGGGGCTAATGGCTACACCTTC
D gene: NA
J gene: TRBJ1-2
V gene: TRBV27
clone size: NA

CDR3 protein: CASSLYSVDRFVDQPQHF
CDR3 DNA: TGTGCCAGCAGCTTGTATTCAGTCGACAGATTCGTCGATCAGCCCCAGCATTTT
D gene: NA
J gene: TRBJ1-5
V gene: TRBV5-6
clone size: NA

CDR3 protein: CASSLGQPYGYTF
CDR3 DNA: TGTGCCAGCAGCCTCGGACAGCCCTATGGCTACACCTTC
D gene: NA
J gene: TRBJ1-2
V gene: TRBV9
clone size: NA

CDR3 protein: CASSQDYRGTYNEQFF
CDR3 DNA: TGCGCCAGCAGCCAAGATTACAGGGGGACCTACAATGAGCAGTTCTTC
D gene: TRBD1
J gene: TRBJ2-1
V gene: TRBV4-3
clone size: NA

CDR3 protein: CASSPPAGGSYEQYF
CDR3 DNA: TGTGCCAGCAGTCCCCCCGCGGGGGGCTCCTACGAGCAGTACTTC
D gene: TRBD2
J gene: TRBJ2-7
V gene: TRBV28
clone size: NA

CDR3 protein: CASSGPHTGNTEAFF
CDR3 DNA: TGTGCCAGCAGTGGGCCCCACACGGGGAACACTGAAGCTTTCTTT
D gene: NA
J gene: TRBJ1-1
V gene: TRBV2
clone size: NA

CDR3 protein: CASSARDRGRGTEAFF
CDR3 DNA: TGTGCCAGCAGTGCCCGGGACAGGGGGCGAGGCACTGAAGCTTTCTTT
D gene: TRBD1
J gene: TRBJ1-1
V gene: TRBV2
clone size: NA

CDR3 protein: CATRAGADPYGYTF
CDR3 DNA: TGTGCCACCAGGGCGGGAGCAGACCCCTATGGCTACACCTTC
D gene: NA
J gene: TRBJ1-2
V gene: TRBV15
clone size: NA

CDR3 protein: CASSTLNEKLFF
CDR3 DNA: TGTGCCAGCAGCACCCTAAATGAAAAACTGTTTTTT
D gene: NA
J gene: TRBJ1-4
V gene: TRBV5-6
clone size: once

CDR3 protein: CASTSQGKGFF
CDR3 DNA: TGTGCCAGCACCTCACAGGGCAAGGGGTTCTTC
D gene: NA
J gene: TRBJ2-1
V gene: TRBV6-6
clone size: NA

CDR3 protein: CASSLSGTPNTGELFF
CDR3 DNA: TGTGCCAGCAGCTTATCCGGGACACCAAACACCGGGGAGCTGTTTTTT
D gene: NA
J gene: TRBJ2-2
V gene: TRBV7-9
clone size: NA

CDR3 protein: CASSWGETYEQYF
CDR3 DNA: TGTGCCAGCAGTTGGGGGGAAACCTACGAGCAGTACTTC
D gene: NA
J gene: TRBJ2-7
V gene: TRBV28
clone size: NA

CDR3 protein: CASSPLGQSSYGYTF
CDR3 DNA: TGTGCCAGCAGCCCCCTCGGACAGTCCTCCTATGGCTACACCTTC
D gene: NA
J gene: TRBJ1-2
V gene: TRBV13
clone size: NA

CDR3 protein: CASSSGQDYEQYF
CDR3 DNA: TGTGCCAGCTCATCAGGACAGGACTACGAGCAGTACTTC
D gene: TRBD1
J gene: TRBJ2-7
V gene: TRBV18
clone size: once

CDR3 protein: CASSSAGGRAGELFF
CDR3 DNA: TGTGCCAGCAGCTCCGCCGGGGGGCGCGCCGGGGAGCTGTTTTTT
D gene: NA
J gene: TRBJ2-2
V gene: TRBV7-2
clone size: NA

CDR3 protein: CASSIAGGGTQYF
CDR3 DNA: TGTGCCAGTAGTATAGCGGGGGGTGGGACCCAGTACTTC
D gene: TRBD2
J gene: TRBJ2-5
V gene: TRBV19
clone size: NA

CDR3 protein: CSLLAGVDEQFF
CDR3 DNA: TGCAGCTTACTAGCGGGGGTGGATGAGCAGTTCTTC
D gene: TRBD2
J gene: TRBJ2-1
V gene: TRBV29-1
clone size: NA

CDR3 protein: CASSLSTGGYGYTF
CDR3 DNA: TGTGCCAGCAGTTTATCGACAGGGGGCTATGGCTACACCTTC
D gene: TRBD1
J gene: TRBJ1-2
V gene: TRBV27
clone size: once

CDR3 protein: CASSFVAATGTGELFF
CDR3 DNA: TGTGCCAGCAGTTTTGTAGCGGCCACCGGGACCGGGGAGCTGTTTTTT
D gene: NA
J gene: TRBJ2-2
V gene: TRBV28
clone size: NA

CDR3 protein: CASSQEEGVTEAFF
CDR3 DNA: TGCGCCAGCAGCCAAGAAGAGGGGGTCACTGAAGCTTTCTTT
D gene: NA
J gene: TRBJ1-1
V gene: TRBV4-3
clone size: NA

CDR3 protein: CTSSPGDSYNEQFF
CDR3 DNA: TGCACCAGCAGCCCAGGGGATTCCTACAATGAGCAGTTCTTC
D gene: NA
J gene: TRBJ2-1
V gene: TRBV1
clone size: NA

CDR3 protein: CASSAPQREPGTGELFF
CDR3 DNA: TGTGCCAGCAGCGCCCCCCAGCGGGAGCCGGGCACCGGGGAGCTGTTTTTT
D gene: TRBD2
J gene: TRBJ2-2
V gene: TRBV9
clone size: NA

CDR3 protein: CASSFGDTGELFF
CDR3 DNA: TGTGCCAGCAGCTTCGGGGACACCGGGGAGCTGTTTTTT
D gene: NA
J gene: TRBJ2-2
V gene: TRBV7-9
clone size: NA

CDR3 protein: CASSQDSSGKYNEQFF
CDR3 DNA: TGTGCCAGCAGCCAAGATAGTAGCGGGAAATACAATGAGCAGTTCTTC
D gene: TRBD2
J gene: TRBJ2-1
V gene: TRBV4-2
clone size: NA

CDR3 protein: CASSLGGLAAHEQYF
CDR3 DNA: TGTGCCAGCAGCTTAGGTGGGCTAGCGGCCCACGAGCAGTACTTC
D gene: TRBD2
J gene: TRBJ2-7
V gene: TRBV7-2
clone size: NA

CDR3 protein: CASSFVDRPAGANVLTF
CDR3 DNA: TGTGCCAGCAGCTTCGTGGACAGGCCTGCTGGGGCCAACGTCCTGACTTTC
D gene: TRBD1
J gene: TRBJ2-6
V gene: TRBV11-2
clone size: NA

CDR3 protein: CASSQDPQGAGEQYF
CDR3 DNA: TGCGCCAGCAGCCAAGATCCCCAGGGGGCAGGGGAGCAGTACTTC
D gene: TRBD1
J gene: TRBJ2-7
V gene: TRBV4-3
clone size: NA

CDR3 protein: CASSSATWGTEHSYNEQFF
CDR3 DNA: TGCGCCAGCAGCTCCGCTACCTGGGGCACTGAGCACTCCTACAATGAGCAGTTCTTC
D gene: NA
J gene: TRBJ2-1
V gene: TRBV5-1
clone size: once

CDR3 protein: CASSQDPGYSPLHF
CDR3 DNA: TGCGCCAGCAGCCAAGATCCAGGGTATTCACCCCTCCACTTT
D gene: NA
J gene: TRBJ1-6
V gene: TRBV4-3
clone size: NA

CDR3 protein: CASSPGQLREQYF
CDR3 DNA: TGTGCCAGCAGCCCGGGACAGCTTCGGGAGCAGTACTTC
D gene: TRBD1
J gene: TRBJ2-7
V gene: TRBV5-4
clone size: NA

CDR3 protein: CASSLVGHQRSGELFF
CDR3 DNA: TGTGCCAGCAGCTTAGTTGGACATCAGAGGTCCGGGGAGCTGTTTTTT
D gene: NA
J gene: TRBJ2-2
V gene: TRBV7-9
clone size: NA

CDR3 protein: CARELDRGDSPLHF
CDR3 DNA: TGTGCCAGGGAACTAGACAGGGGGGATTCACCCCTCCACTTT
D gene: TRBD1
J gene: TRBJ1-6
V gene: TRBV2
clone size: few

CDR3 protein: CASSLTGLAGNTGELFF
CDR3 DNA: TGTGCCAGCAGCCTCACGGGACTAGCGGGTAACACCGGGGAGCTGTTTTTT
D gene: TRBD2
J gene: TRBJ2-2
V gene: TRBV27
clone size: NA

CDR3 protein: CASSPPTVDTEAFF
CDR3 DNA: TGTGCCAGCAGCCCACCGACAGTGGACACTGAAGCTTTCTTT
D gene: NA
J gene: TRBJ1-1
V gene: TRBV7-9
clone size: NA

CDR3 protein: CASSPGPYEQYF
CDR3 DNA: TGTGCCAGCAGTCCCGGTCCCTACGAGCAGTACTTC
D gene: NA
J gene: TRBJ2-7
V gene: TRBV28
clone size: NA

CDR3 protein: CASSSGSEGVAKNIQYF
CDR3 DNA: TGTGCCAGCAGTTCGGGGTCCGAGGGAGTAGCCAAAAACATTCAGTACTTC
D gene: NA
J gene: TRBJ2-4
V gene: TRBV7-2
clone size: NA

CDR3 protein: CASSAERTGIYGYTF
CDR3 DNA: TGTGCCAGCAGTGCCGAACGGACGGGGATCTATGGCTACACCTTC
D gene: NA
J gene: TRBJ1-2
V gene: TRBV6-4
clone size: NA

CDR3 protein: CAINPGHTYEQYF
CDR3 DNA: TGTGCCATCAATCCGGGACATACCTACGAGCAGTACTTC
D gene: NA
J gene: TRBJ2-7
V gene: TRBV10-3
clone size: NA